The TCR beta chain described here comes from a study of OX40 agonist ivuxolimab in advanced cancers. Assay: immunoSEQ multiplex PCR; the TCRdb copy retains only in-frame clones and omits some. Seen here are about 34,000 clones, approximately 82% observed once, and the top ten hold roughly 2.5%. V was clipped by 0 bases and J by 3 bases, with 4 bases between them. This CDR3 contains 12 residues. CDR1 is SGHDT and CDR2 is YYEEEE in the germline V gene. This receptor was identified in an adult with an advanced solid tumor such as melanoma, head and neck, liver or kidney cancer. The chain links TRBV5-6 to TRBJ2-7; D is undetermined. The sequences come from CD4+ or CD8+ T cells sorted from blood, collected in a trial of the OX40 agonist ivuxolimab. The CDR3 region has the DNA TGTGCCAGCAGCTTGGAATTCTACGAGCAGTACTTC. Translated: CASSLEFYEQYF.